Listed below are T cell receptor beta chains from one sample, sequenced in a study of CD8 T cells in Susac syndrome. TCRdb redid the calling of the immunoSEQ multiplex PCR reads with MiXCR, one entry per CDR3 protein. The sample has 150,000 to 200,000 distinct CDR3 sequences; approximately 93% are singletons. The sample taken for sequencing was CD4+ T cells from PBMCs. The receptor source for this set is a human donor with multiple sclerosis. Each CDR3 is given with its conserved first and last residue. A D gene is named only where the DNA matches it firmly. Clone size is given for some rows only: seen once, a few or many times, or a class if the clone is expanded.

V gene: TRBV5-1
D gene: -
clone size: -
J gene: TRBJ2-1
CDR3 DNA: TGCGCCAGCAGCTGGGGGGCCCGAGACAATGAGCAGTTCTTC
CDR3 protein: CASSWGARDNEQFF

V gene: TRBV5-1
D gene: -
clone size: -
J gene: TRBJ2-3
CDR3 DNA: TGCGCCAGCAACCTTGGCCCCACTATGGGAGATACGCAGTATTTT
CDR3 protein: CASNLGPTMGDTQYF

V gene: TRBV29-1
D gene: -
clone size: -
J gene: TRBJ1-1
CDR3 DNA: TGCAGCGCCTTGGGACATCTCGACACTGAAGCTTTCTTT
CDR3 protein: CSALGHLDTEAFF

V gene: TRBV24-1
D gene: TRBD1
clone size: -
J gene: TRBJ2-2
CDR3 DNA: TGTGCCTCCGGCACAGGGGGCGCGGGCACCGGGGAGCTGTTTTTT
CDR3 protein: CASGTGGAGTGELFF

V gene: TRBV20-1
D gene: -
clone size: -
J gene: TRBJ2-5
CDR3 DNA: TGCAGTGCTAGAGGGAGTATCGGGGAGACCCAGTACTTC
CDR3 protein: CSARGSIGETQYF

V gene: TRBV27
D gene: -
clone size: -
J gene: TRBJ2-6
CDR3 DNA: TGTGCCAGCACGCCCACTTACTCTGGGGCCAACGTCCTGACTTTC
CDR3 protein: CASTPTYSGANVLTF

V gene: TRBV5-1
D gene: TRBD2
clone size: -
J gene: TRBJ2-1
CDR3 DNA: TGCGCCAGCAGCTTGCGCCCCGGGACTAGCGGGACCGATGAGCAGTTCTTC
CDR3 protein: CASSLRPGTSGTDEQFF

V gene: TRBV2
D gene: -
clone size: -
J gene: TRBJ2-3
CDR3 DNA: TGTGCCAGCAGTAGGGAGCGGGTCACAGATACGCAGTATTTT
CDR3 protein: CASSRERVTDTQYF

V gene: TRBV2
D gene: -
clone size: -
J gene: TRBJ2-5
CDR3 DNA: TGTGCCAGCAGTGAAAGGCAGATGTACCAAGAGACCCAGTACTTC
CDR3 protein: CASSERQMYQETQYF

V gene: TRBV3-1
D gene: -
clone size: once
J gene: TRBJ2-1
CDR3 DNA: TGTGCCAGCAACCAGAATGGGGGGACCTACAATGAGCAGTTCTTC
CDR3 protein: CASNQNGGTYNEQFF

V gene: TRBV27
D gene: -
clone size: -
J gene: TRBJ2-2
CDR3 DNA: TGTGCCAGCTCTCCCCTTAGCAGCCCGAACACCGGGGAGCTGTTTTTT
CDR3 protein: CASSPLSSPNTGELFF

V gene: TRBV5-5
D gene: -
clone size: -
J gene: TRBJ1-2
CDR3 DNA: TGTGCCAGCAGCTTGCCACAGGGACTTCATGGCTACACCTTC
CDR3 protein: CASSLPQGLHGYTF

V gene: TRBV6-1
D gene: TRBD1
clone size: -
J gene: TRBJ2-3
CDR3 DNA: TGTGCCAGCATCCGGGACAGGGGACAAGATACGCAGTATTTT
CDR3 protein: CASIRDRGQDTQYF

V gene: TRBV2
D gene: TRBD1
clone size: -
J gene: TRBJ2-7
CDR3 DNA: TGTGCCAGCAGTGAAAGGGCCGGGACAGGGGCCTACGAGCAGTACTTC
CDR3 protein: CASSERAGTGAYEQYF

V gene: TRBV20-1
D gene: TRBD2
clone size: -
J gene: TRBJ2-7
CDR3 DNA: TGCAGTCCGACTAGCGGGAGCTACGAGCAGTACTTC
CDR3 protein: CSPTSGSYEQYF

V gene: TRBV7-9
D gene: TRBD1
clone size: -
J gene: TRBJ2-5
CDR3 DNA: TGTGCCAGCAGCTCCCGGACAGGGGGAGTCGGGGAGACCCAGTACTTC
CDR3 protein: CASSSRTGGVGETQYF

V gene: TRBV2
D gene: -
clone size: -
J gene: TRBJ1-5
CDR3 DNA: TGTGCCAGCAGGGGGGGCAGCGGGGGACAGCCCCAGCATTTT
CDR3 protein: CASRGGSGGQPQHF

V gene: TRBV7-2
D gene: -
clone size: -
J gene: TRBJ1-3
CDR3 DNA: TGTGCCAGCAGCTCCGGTAGGGGGGGGACCTCTGGAAACACCATATATTTT
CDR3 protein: CASSSGRGGTSGNTIYF

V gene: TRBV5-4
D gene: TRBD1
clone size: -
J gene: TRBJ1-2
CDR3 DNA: TGTGCCAGCAGCTTGTTTGGAAGTTGGGACAGTGCGACTGGCTACACCTTC
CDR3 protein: CASSLFGSWDSATGYTF

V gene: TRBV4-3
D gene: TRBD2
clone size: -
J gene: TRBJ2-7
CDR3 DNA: TGCGCCAGCAGCCCGGGACTAGCGAGTAATCTCGAGCAGTACTTC
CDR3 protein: CASSPGLASNLEQYF

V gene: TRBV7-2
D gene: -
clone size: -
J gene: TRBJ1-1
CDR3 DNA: TGTGCCAGCAGCTTACATCCCGGCGGCGAAGCTTTCTTT
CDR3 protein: CASSLHPGGEAFF

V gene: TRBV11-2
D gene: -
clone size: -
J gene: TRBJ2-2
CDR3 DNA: TGTGCCAGCAGACGGGGCGCCGGGGAGCTGTTTTTT
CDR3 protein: CASRRGAGELFF

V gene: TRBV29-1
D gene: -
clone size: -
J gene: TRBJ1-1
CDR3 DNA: TGCAGCGTTGGTCGGGACGGGAACACTGAAGCTTTCTTT
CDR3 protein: CSVGRDGNTEAFF

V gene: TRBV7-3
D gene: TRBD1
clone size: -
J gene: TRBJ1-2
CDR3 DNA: TGTGCCAGCAGCTTAACGAGGAGACAGGGTAGAAGGTATGGCTATGGCTACACCTTC
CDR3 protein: CASSLTRRQGRRYGYGYTF

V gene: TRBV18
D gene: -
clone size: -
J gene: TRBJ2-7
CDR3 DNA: TGTGCCAGCTCACCGATGTCGGGGATCTCCTACGAGCAGTACTTC
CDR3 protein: CASSPMSGISYEQYF

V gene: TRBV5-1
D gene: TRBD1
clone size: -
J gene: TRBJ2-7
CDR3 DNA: TGCGCCAGCAGCCCGGGCCAGGGGGCTAACTACGAGCAGTACTTC
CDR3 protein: CASSPGQGANYEQYF

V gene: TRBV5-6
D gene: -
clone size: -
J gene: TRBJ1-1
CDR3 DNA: TGTGCCAGCAGCGTGACCCGAGAAGGGACTGAAGCTTTCTTT
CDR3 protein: CASSVTREGTEAFF

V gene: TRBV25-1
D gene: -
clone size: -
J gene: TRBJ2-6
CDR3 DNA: TGTGCCAGCAGTGAACGCGGAGCCCTATTCTCTGGGGCCAACGTCCTGACTTTC
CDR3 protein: CASSERGALFSGANVLTF

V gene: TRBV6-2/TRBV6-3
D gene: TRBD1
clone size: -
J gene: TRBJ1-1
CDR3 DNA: TGTGCCAGCAGGACCCAGGGGGCGATGAACACTGAAGCTTTCTTT
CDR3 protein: CASRTQGAMNTEAFF